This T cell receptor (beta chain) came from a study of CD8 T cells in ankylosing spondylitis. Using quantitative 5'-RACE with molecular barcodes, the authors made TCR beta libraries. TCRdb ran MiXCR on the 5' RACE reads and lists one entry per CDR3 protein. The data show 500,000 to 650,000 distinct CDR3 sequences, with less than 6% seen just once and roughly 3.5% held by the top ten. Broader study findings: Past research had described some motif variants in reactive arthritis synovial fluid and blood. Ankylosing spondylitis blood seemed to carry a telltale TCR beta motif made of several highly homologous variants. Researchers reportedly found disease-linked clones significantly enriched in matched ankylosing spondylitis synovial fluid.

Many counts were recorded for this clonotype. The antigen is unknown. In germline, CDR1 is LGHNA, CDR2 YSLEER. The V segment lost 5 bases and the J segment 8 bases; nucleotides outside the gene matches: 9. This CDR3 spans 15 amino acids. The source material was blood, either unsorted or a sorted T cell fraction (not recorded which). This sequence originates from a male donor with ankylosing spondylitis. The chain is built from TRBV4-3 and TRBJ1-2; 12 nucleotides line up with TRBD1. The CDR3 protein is CASSDGDRGQWGYTF. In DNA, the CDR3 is TGCGCCAGCAGCGATGGGGACAGGGGGCAATGGGGCTACACCTTC.